This entry is about one T cell receptor beta chain. The antigen is unknown. Template switching created a universal primer site, and the cDNA included unique molecular identifiers. TCRdb analysed the 5' RACE reads with MiXCR anew, one entry per CDR3 protein. The profile covers about 570,000 distinct CDR3 sequences, with 7.5% to 10% appearing a single time and around 3.1% taken by the ten largest. The data were obtained in a study of identical twins. Study-level findings and limits: The authors drew conclusions from cross-sectional statistical analysis rather than following the same donors.

Deletions cut 0 bases from V and 1 base from J, with 4 bases between. CDR1 and CDR2 (germline): SGDLS, YYNGEE. The CDR3 is 14 residues long. A further study also used this sample, focusing on yellow fever vaccine responses in identical twins.

The genes are TRBV9 and TRBJ2-2; D not certain. The TCR was taken from a woman younger than 30 in good health. Source material: PBMCs. In nucleotides, the CDR3 is TGTGCCAGCAGCGTAGCGTGGAACACCGGGGAGCTGTTTTTT. It is translated as CASSVAWNTGELFF.